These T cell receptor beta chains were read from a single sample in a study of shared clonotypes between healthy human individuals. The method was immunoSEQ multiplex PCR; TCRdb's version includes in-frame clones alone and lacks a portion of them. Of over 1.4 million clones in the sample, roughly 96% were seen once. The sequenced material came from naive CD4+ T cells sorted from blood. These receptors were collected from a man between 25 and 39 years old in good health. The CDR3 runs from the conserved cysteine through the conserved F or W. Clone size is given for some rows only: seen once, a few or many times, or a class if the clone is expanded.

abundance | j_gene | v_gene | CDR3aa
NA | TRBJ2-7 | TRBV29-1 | CSFLSLNSGGVYF
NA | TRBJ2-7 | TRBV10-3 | CAIGRTPGREQYF
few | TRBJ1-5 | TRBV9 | CASSPGGGPNQPQHF
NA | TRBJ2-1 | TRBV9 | CASSVQAATYNEQFF
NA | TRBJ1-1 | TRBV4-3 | CASSQGSNTEAFF
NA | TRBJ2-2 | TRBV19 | CASSRTGTGELFF
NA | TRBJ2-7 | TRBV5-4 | CASSFPGEAYEQYF
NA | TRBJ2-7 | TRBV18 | CASSPRAGADEQYF
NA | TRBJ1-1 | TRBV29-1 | CSGEIGGATEAFF
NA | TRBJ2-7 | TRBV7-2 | CASRDPRRGHYEQYF
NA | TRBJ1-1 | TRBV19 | CASCHRVNTEAFF
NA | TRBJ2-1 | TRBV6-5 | CASSYSRLSSYNEQFF
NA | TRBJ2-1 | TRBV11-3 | CASSLRGEQFF
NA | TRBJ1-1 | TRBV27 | CASSFRGLTGEAFF
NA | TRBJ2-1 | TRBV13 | CASSTSLAHEQFF
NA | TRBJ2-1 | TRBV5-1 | CASSQSTSGRAIEQFF
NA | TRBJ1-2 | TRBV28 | CASSSAKIGIYGYTF
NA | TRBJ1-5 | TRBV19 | CASSTGQGNQPQHF
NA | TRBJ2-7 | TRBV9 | CASSAHSGTLYEQQYF
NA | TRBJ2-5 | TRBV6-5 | CASSRDRGQSQYF
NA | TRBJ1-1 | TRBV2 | CASSGEGSTEAFF
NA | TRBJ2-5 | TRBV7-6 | CASSSKEEQETQYF
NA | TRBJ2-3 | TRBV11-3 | CASSVTGSDTQYF
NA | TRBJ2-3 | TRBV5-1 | CASRAVTGTDTQYF
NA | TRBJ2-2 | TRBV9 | CASSVEPSGTNTGELFF
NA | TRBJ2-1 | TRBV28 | CASSTAGGPNNEQFF
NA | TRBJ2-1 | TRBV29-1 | CSGFSTGGNNEQFF
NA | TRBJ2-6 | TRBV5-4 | CASSLVGGSGANVLTF
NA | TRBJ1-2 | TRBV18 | CASSASDRGYGYTF
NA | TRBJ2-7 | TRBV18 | CASSPPSGGSYEQYF
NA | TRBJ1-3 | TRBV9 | CASSVQSSGNTIYF
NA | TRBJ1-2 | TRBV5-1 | CASSPGWGYGYTF
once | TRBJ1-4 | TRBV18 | CASSQGQGGNEKLFF
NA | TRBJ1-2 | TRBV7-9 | CASSPRSNYGYTF
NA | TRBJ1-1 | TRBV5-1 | CASSATGNTEAFF
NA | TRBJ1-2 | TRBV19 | CASSRSSNLYGYTF
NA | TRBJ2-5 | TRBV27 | CASSSKETQYF
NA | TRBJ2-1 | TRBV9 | CASSGPTSGSYNEQFF
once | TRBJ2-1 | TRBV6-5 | CASSWDRGHNEQFF
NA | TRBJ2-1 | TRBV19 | CATTPWGQGVSYNEQFF
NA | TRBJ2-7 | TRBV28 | CASGALFNYEQYF